This T cell receptor beta chain was recorded in a study of tumor and adjacent non-tumor tissue in lung cancer. The library came from three nested PCR rounds adapted from ARM-PCR protocols. Using its own MiXCR run on the multiplex PCR reads, TCRdb lists one record per CDR3 protein. Here the sample spans 85,000 to 130,000 distinct CDR3 sequences, about 62% being singletons. The template was RNA from unsorted bulk tissue. The normal lung tissue was taken more than 3 cm from the tumor edge. Per germline, CDR1 SGHAT and CDR2 FQNNGV. Trimming at V came to 5 bases and at J to 6 bases, leaving 8 bases not matched to a gene. CDR3 size: 14 residues.

The rearrangement links TRBV11-2 to TRBJ2-7; TRBD2 aligns across 9 bases. What was sequenced was distant non-tumor lung tissue. The sequence derives from a man aged 30 to 45 with non-small cell lung cancer. The CDR3 bases are TGTGCCAGCAGCACCGGGGGACTAGCATTCGAGCAGTACTTC. Residues: CASSTGGLAFEQYF. Filled out from reference TRBV11-2 and TRBJ2-7, the complete variable domain reads EAGVAQSPRYKIIEKRQSVAFWCNPISGHATLYWYQQILGQGPKLLIQFQNNGVVDDSQLPKDRFSAERLKGVDSTLKIQPAKLEDSAVYLCASSTGGLAFEQYFGPGTRLTVT.